A single sample gave rise to the 20 T cell receptor beta chains below, sequenced in a study of CD8+ T cells in alopecia areata. The treatment: oral pan-JAK inhibitor, 5-10 mg twice daily. Following RNA extraction, reverse transcription yielded cDNA that acted as the sequencing template. Sequencing was performed with immunoSEQ multiplex PCR; in TCRdb, only in-frame clones are kept and a portion is missing. Here the sample spans about 92,000 clones, around 47% being singletons. The sequenced sample was CD8+ T cells sorted from blood, obtained at week 24, from a patient treated with tofacitinib. These receptor sequences come from a human donor with alopecia areata.

This clone was counted many times. The rearrangement uses TRBV25-1 and TRBJ2-5; D is perhaps TRBD2 (6 bases). This CDR3 spans 12 amino acids. V was trimmed by 11 bases and J by 3 bases, leaving 13 bases between them. Germline V gives CDR1 MGHDK, CDR2 SYGVNS. CDR3 residues: CAGGGSKETQYF. CDR3 nucleotide sequence: TGTGCCGGAGGAGGGTCGAAAGAGACCCAGTACTTC.

A few counts support this clone. The chain carries TRBV7-9 and TRBJ2-2; 9 bases are shared with TRBD1. CDR3 length: 15 residues. J lost 3 bases, V lost 3 bases, and 2 bases had no gene match. Germline V gives CDR1 SEHNR, CDR2 FQNEAQ (reference sequence). CDR3 bases: TGTGCCAGCAGCTTCCGGGACAGGGACACCGGGGAGCTGTTTTTT. This translates into CASSFRDRDTGELFF.

This sequence joins TRBV9 and TRBJ2-1, with a weak D call TRBD2 (5 bases). The CDR3 runs to 15 residues. CDR1 is SGDLS, CDR2 YYNGEE, per germline. V lost 4 bases and J 0 bases, leaving 11 bases between the germline ends. The CDR3 loop reads CASSPRLYSYNEQFF. The DNA of the CDR3 is TGTGCCAGCAGCCCAAGACTATACTCCTACAATGAGCAGTTCTTC.

This clone was detected a few times. V and J are TRBV15 and TRBJ2-7, with TRBD2 matching over 10 bases. There are 17 residues in the CDR3. Germline lookup yields CDR1 LNHNV and CDR2 YYDKDF (reference sequence). J lost 6 bases, V lost 4 bases, and 15 bases had no gene match. This CDR3 reads CATSNRGQLAGGREQYF. The CDR3 DNA sequence: TGTGCCACCAGCAACCGTGGGCAATTAGCGGGAGGACGCGAGCAGTACTTC.

The chain carries TRBV7-6 and TRBJ2-7, with 7 bases lining up with TRBD1. Looked up from germline, CDR1 is SGHVS and CDR2 is FNYEAQ. This CDR3 region has 13 residues. Trimming at V came to 6 bases and at J to 2 bases, leaving 4 bases not matched to a gene. The CDR3: CASSEGATYEQYF. Written as DNA, the CDR3 is TGTGCCAGCAGTGAGGGGGCCACCTACGAGCAGTACTTC.

The V gene is TRBV27, the J gene TRBJ2-7; TRBD2 agrees at 7 bases. Germline CDR1 reads MNHEY; CDR2 reads SMNVEV (reference sequence). The V gene end was trimmed by 3 bases and the J gene end by 6 bases; junction bases not matched to a gene: 5. This CDR3 is built from 13 residues. CDR3 sequence (DNA): TGTGCCAGCAGTTTTAGGCGGGAGCTCGAGCAGTACTTC. This translates into CASSFRRELEQYF.

V is TRBV7-9 and J is TRBJ2-7; D not resolved. Trimming took 3 bases from V and 3 from J, leaving 6 bases between them. Germline V CDR1 and CDR2: SEHNR, FQNEAQ (reference sequence). This CDR3 comprises 12 residues. CDR3 sequence reads: CASSLISYEQYF. CDR3 in DNA: TGTGCCAGCAGCTTGATTAGCTACGAGCAGTACTTC.

This clone turned up a few times. This rearrangement joins TRBV4-3 to TRBJ2-2; possibly TRBD1 for D (6 bases). Germline V lookup: CDR1 LGHNA, CDR2 YSLEER. The CDR3 spans 15 residues. Trimming pared 4 bases from V and 2 bases from J, leaving 11 bases between. DNA for the CDR3: TGCGCCAGCAGCCGGGTACAGGGTAACACCGGGGAGCTGTTTTTT. Amino acid sequence: CASSRVQGNTGELFF.

The genes are TRBV13 and TRBJ2-1; no definite D call. The CDR3 contains 13 residues. V was pared by 1 base and J by 12 bases, with 13 bases between. CDR1 and CDR2 (germline): PRHDT, FYEKMQ (reference sequence). The DNA of the CDR3 is TGTGCCAGCAGCTTAGAATTTACCACGGGGCAGTTCTTC. Translation gives CASSLEFTTGQFF.

In its sample, this clone was seen once. This chain links TRBV7-9 with TRBJ2-2; D is uncertain. Trimming removed 5 bases from V and 3 bases from J, with 13 bases in between. CDR3 size: 15 residues. From germline, CDR1 is SEHNR and CDR2 FQNEAQ (reference sequence). The CDR3 here is CASSPFRADTGELFF. DNA for the CDR3: TGTGCCAGCAGCCCCTTTAGGGCGGACACCGGGGAGCTGTTTTTT.

In its sample, this clone was seen a few times. The chain recombines TRBV7-9 with TRBJ1-5, with D possibly TRBD1 on 6 matching bases. The germline CDR1 and CDR2 sequences are SEHNR and FQNEAQ (reference sequence). The CDR3 length is 16 residues. The ends were cut back, 2 bases at V and 0 bases at J, with 11 bases in the middle. The CDR3 region has the DNA TGTGCCAGCAGCTTATCCGGGACAAGTAGCAATCAGCCCCAGCATTTT. Its protein is CASSLSGTSSNQPQHF.

The rearrangement uses TRBV9 and TRBJ2-3; TRBD2 matches at 9 bases. This CDR3 comprises 18 residues. The V gene's germline CDR1 is SGDLS and CDR2 YYNGEE. The V and J ends lost 0 bases and 5 bases, in that order; junction bases with no gene match: 13. CDR3 amino acids: CASSVVGGVAGVRDTQYF. DNA for the CDR3: TGTGCCAGCAGCGTAGTAGGGGGAGTAGCGGGAGTAAGAGATACGCAGTATTTT.

V usage is TRBV5-1 and J usage is TRBJ2-1; D call uncertain. Germline lookup yields CDR1 SGHRS and CDR2 YFSETQ. The CDR3 has 15 amino acids. The germline V and J ends were trimmed by 0 bases and 2 bases, with 9 bases remaining between them. Written as DNA, the CDR3 is TGCGCCAGCAGCTTGGTCCCGGTACCCTACAATGAGCAGTTCTTC. This sequence encodes CASSLVPVPYNEQFF.

This clone was found a few times. The genes are TRBV7-2 and TRBJ2-2; D is possibly TRBD1 or TRBD2 (5 bases each). CDR1 is SGHTA and CDR2 is FQGNSA in the germline V gene. The CDR3 runs 15 residues. V lost 3 bases and J lost 5, with 13 bases in between. The CDR3 DNA reads TGTGCCAGCAGCTTTAGCGTGAGGGGAACCGGGGAGCTGTTTTTT. Residues: CASSFSVRGTGELFF.

The genes are TRBV7-9 and TRBJ2-5; D possibly corresponds to TRBD2 (6 bases). Trimming stripped 5 bases from V and 4 bases from J, with 11 bases between. Germline lookup yields CDR1 SEHNR and CDR2 FQNEAQ (reference sequence). The CDR3 is made up of 13 amino acids. Here the CDR3 reads CASSSSSGETQYF. As DNA, the CDR3 is TGTGCCAGCAGCAGTAGTAGCGGAGAGACCCAGTACTTC.

This chain connects TRBV1 to TRBJ2-7; the table assigns TRBD2, which was not confirmed against the DNA. TRBV1 is designated a pseudogene. The CDR3 contains 15 residues. CDR3 sequence: CTSSQDLGGAYEQYF. DNA of the CDR3: TGCACCAGCAGCCAAGATTTGGGGGGGGCCTACGAGCAGTACTTC.

This clone was seen more than once but under ten times. The rearrangement uses TRBV9 and TRBJ2-1; 7 nucleotides match TRBD2. V trimming: 7 bases; J trimming: 8 bases; junction bases outside the gene matches: 12. The germline CDR1 and CDR2 sequences are SGDLS and YYNGEE. CDR3 length equals 14 residues. The chain's CDR3 is CASHPVGGWDEQFF. The CDR3, as DNA: TGTGCCAGCCATCCAGTCGGGGGGTGGGATGAGCAGTTCTTC.

The chain links TRBV29-1 to TRBJ2-7, with D maybe TRBD1 (6 bases). Germline-derived CDR1 and CDR2 are SQVTM and ANQGSEA. Trimming cost V 6 bases and J 2 bases, with 17 bases left between them. CDR3 length: 14 amino acids. The CDR3 protein is CSVATGTSAYEQYF. The DNA of the CDR3 is TGCAGCGTCGCTACCGGGACATCTGCCTACGAGCAGTACTTC.

This clone was seen a few times. V is TRBV7-3 and J is TRBJ2-1, with 8 bases aligning to TRBD2. This CDR3 is 16 amino acids long. With V trimmed by 2 bases and J by 2 bases, 5 bases remained unmatched. In germline, CDR1 is SGHTA, CDR2 FQGTGA. Written as DNA, the CDR3 is TGTGCCAGCAGCTTAGGGCCCGGGGGGGCCTACAATGAGCAGTTCTTC. It specifies CASSLGPGGAYNEQFF.

The rearrangement uses TRBV7-2 and TRBJ1-1; D gene ambiguous. This CDR3 has 15 residues. Germline-derived CDR1 and CDR2 are SGHTA and FQGNSA. Trimming shortened V by 5 bases and J by 3 bases, and 16 bases separated the two germline ends. In DNA form, the CDR3 reads TGTGCCAGCAGCCCACCCGGGGTGAGGTACACTGAAGCTTTCTTT. Protein: CASSPPGVRYTEAFF.